This T cell receptor (beta chain) was sequenced during a study of long-term antiretroviral therapy in people with HIV. Per donor, at least one pre-ART and at least two post-ART PBMC samples were obtained. Running of the v3.0 immunoSEQ assay took place at survey level. Data came from immunoSEQ multiplex PCR; TCRdb stores just in-frame clones and leaves some out. The sample has some 16,000 clones; approximately 84% are singletons. The germline CDR1 and CDR2 sequences are LNHDA and SQIVND (reference sequence). V was trimmed by 10 bases and J by 7 bases, leaving 13 bases between them. The CDR3 has 12 residues.

The sample here was unsorted PBMCs, taken 0.5 years after starting antiretroviral therapy. The genes are TRBV19 and TRBJ2-2, with D maybe TRBD1 (6 bases). This clonotype originated in a woman between 40 and 55 years old with HIV. The CDR3: CATGTSGGELFF. As DNA, the CDR3 is TGTGCCACCGGGACAAGCGGCGGGGAGCTGTTTTTT. The variable domain in full, with the rest retrieved from reference TRBV19 and TRBJ2-2, is DGGITQSPKYLFRKEGQNVTLSCEQNLNHDAMYWYRQDPGQGLRLIYYSQIVNDFQKGDIAEGYSVSREKKESFPLTVTSAQKNPTAFYLCATGTSGGELFFGEGSRLTVL.